Presented here are 2 T cell receptor beta chains from one specimen sequenced in a study of shared clonotypes between healthy human individuals. The table came from immunoSEQ multiplex PCR; TCRdb's copy has only in-frame clones and leaves some out. Here the sample spans some 1 million clones, about 75% being singletons. The sequenced sample consisted of memory CD4+ T cells sorted from blood. Subset: CD45RA-negative fraction. Source of these receptors: a man younger than 35 in good health.

With regard to this clone: The sample carries other DNA sequences with the same CDR3. The chain is built from TRBV5-1 and TRBJ2-2; D is perhaps TRBD1 (6 bases). Germline values: CDR1 SGHRS, CDR2 YFSETQ. This CDR3 has 15 residues. Trimming took off 5 bases at V and 0 bases at J, with 11 bases between the two ends. Here the CDR3 DNA reads TGCGCCAGCAGACCTGGGACAACGAACACCGGGGAGCTGTTTTTT. The encoded protein is CASRPGTTNTGELFF.

This clone was seen once. The chain couples TRBV5-6 to TRBJ2-2, with 7 bases lining up with TRBD2. Per germline, CDR1 SGHDT and CDR2 YYEEEE. V lost 4 bases to trimming and J lost 1 base; unmatched junction nucleotides: 4. This CDR3 has 15 residues. CDR3 sequence: CASSTGTKNTGELFF. CDR3 sequence (DNA): TGTGCCAGCAGCACCGGGACTAAGAACACCGGGGAGCTGTTTTTT.